A single sample is the source of the 10 T cell receptor beta chains below, sequenced in a study of CD8+ T cells in alopecia areata. Extraction and reverse transcription of RNA yielded cDNA as the sequencing template. Here immunoSEQ multiplex PCR was the method, and the copy in TCRdb shows in-frame clones only, minus some. The sample records 110,000 to 150,000 clones, around 51% being singletons. This specimen was CD4+ T cells sorted from blood, taken at week 0. These receptors came from a human donor with alopecia areata.

This clone was recorded a few times. The chain is built from TRBV29-1 and TRBJ1-2; 9 bases match TRBD1. Trimming at V came to 2 bases and at J to 3 bases, leaving 7 bases not matched to a gene. The CDR3 is 15 residues long. CDR1 and CDR2 (germline): SQVTM, ANQGSEA. The CDR3 DNA reads as TGCAGCGTTGAACCTACGGGACAGGGCGACTATGGCTACACCTTC. Its protein is CSVEPTGQGDYGYTF.

The V gene is TRBV14, the J gene TRBJ2-2; D may be TRBD1 (5 bases). Trimming shortened V by 3 bases and J by 4 bases, and 15 bases separated the two germline ends. The germline V gene encodes CDR1 SGHDN and CDR2 FVKESK. The CDR3 extends over 16 amino acids. The CDR3 reads CASSHPTESPTGELFF. As DNA, the CDR3 is TGTGCCAGCAGCCACCCGACAGAGAGTCCCACCGGGGAGCTGTTTTTT.

CDR3 nucleotides: TGCGCCAGCAGTCATGCGCGATGGTTCTTC. Translating gives CASSHARWFF. The chain employs TRBV23-1 and TRBJ2-1, with no clear D. TRBV23-1 counts as an open reading frame of uncertain function. Trimming removed 3 bases at V and 15 bases at J, with 9 bases between. CDR3 length: 10 residues.

This sequence joins TRBV5-1 and TRBJ2-4; TRBD1 aligns across 8 bases. The CDR3 loop spans 13 amino acids. The germline V gene encodes CDR1 SGHRS and CDR2 YFSETQ. Trimming removed 5 bases from V and 9 bases from J; junction bases left unmatched: 7. This CDR3 is CASSPTGDGIQYF. DNA for the CDR3: TGCGCCAGCAGTCCGACAGGGGATGGCATTCAGTACTTC.

The chain is built from TRBV29-1 and TRBJ2-1; TRBD1 might be the D (6 bases). V was cut by 8 bases and J by 0 bases, with 14 bases left in between. Germline values: CDR1 SQVTM, CDR2 ANQGSEA. This CDR3 has 14 amino acids. CDR3 in DNA: TGCAGCCTGAGGGGGAAACTCTCCTACAATGAGCAGTTCTTC. The encoded protein is CSLRGKLSYNEQFF.

This clone was counted only a few times. The V call is TRBV29-1, the J call TRBJ1-4, with D unclear. CDR3 length equals 12 residues. The V end was cut by 7 bases, the J end by 6 bases, with 12 bases between. Germline V gives CDR1 SQVTM, CDR2 ANQGSEA. The CDR3 spells CSANWADEKLFF. The CDR3 bases are TGCAGCGCCAACTGGGCAGATGAAAAACTGTTTTTT.

This clone has just a few counts. The chain combines TRBV28 with TRBJ1-1, with 10 nucleotides matching TRBD1. From germline, CDR1 is MDHEN and CDR2 SYDVKM. The V gene end was trimmed by 6 bases and the J gene end by 4 bases; junction bases not matched to a gene: 8. The CDR3 is 15 residues long. The CDR3 nucleotides are TGTGCCAGCAGACGGGACAGGGGATGGATCACTGAAGCTTTCTTT. Residues: CASRRDRGWITEAFF.

This rearrangement joins TRBV7-6 to TRBJ2-5; 10 bases are a match to TRBD2. V lost 4 bases to trimming and J lost 1 base; unmatched junction nucleotides: 9. The CDR3 contains 17 residues. The germline gives CDR1 SGHVS, CDR2 FNYEAQ. CDR3 nucleotides: TGTGCCAGCAGCTCAAATAGCGGGAGGCCTTCCCAAGAGACCCAGTACTTC. Its protein product is CASSSNSGRPSQETQYF.

This clone was recorded a few times. The chain links TRBV5-4 to TRBJ2-6, with 7 bases identical to TRBD1. Germline trimming cut 3 bases from V and 0 bases from J; bases unmatched to any gene: 0. CDR3 size: 15 residues. Germline lookup yields CDR1 SGHNT and CDR2 YYREEE (reference sequence). CDR3 DNA sequence: TGTGCCAGCAGCTGGGACAGCTCTGGGGCCAACGTCCTGACTTTC. Residues: CASSWDSSGANVLTF. Full variable domain (missing parts from reference TRBV5-4 and TRBJ2-6): ETGVTQSPTHLIKTRGQQVTLRCSSQSGHNTVSWYQQALGQGPQFIFQYYREEENGRGNFPPRFSGLQFPNYSSELNVNALELDDSALYLCASSWDSSGANVLTFGAGSRLTVL.

The V and J genes are TRBV25-1 and TRBJ2-3, with D perhaps matching TRBD1 (6 bases). The germline V and J ends were trimmed by 8 bases and 4 bases, with 13 bases remaining between them. The CDR3 consists of 13 residues. In germline, CDR1 is MGHDK, CDR2 SYGVNS. CDR3: CASQKTGADTQYF. The CDR3 DNA sequence: TGTGCCAGCCAAAAGACAGGAGCAGATACGCAGTATTTT. The full variable domain, with the rest looked up from reference TRBV25-1 and TRBJ2-3, is EADIYQTPRYLVIGTGKKITLECSQTMGHDKMYWYQQDPGMELHLIHYSYGVNSTEKGDLSSESTVSRIRTEHFPLTLESARPSHTSQYLCASQKTGADTQYFGPGTRLTVL.